Below, 21 T cell receptor beta chains from the same sample are listed, as sequenced in a study of T cells in Graves' hyperthyroidism and ophthalmopathy. Amplification of TCR beta CDR3 regions was performed using RNA transcripts as template. Initially, a first-round RT-PCR of the TCR CDR3 employed the HTBI primer set. Via MiXCR, TCRdb re-called the multiplex PCR reads, giving one row per CDR3 protein. The sample includes about 560,000 distinct CDR3 sequences, about 15% of them seen just once. The specimen was blood. These receptor sequences come from a middle-aged woman with Graves' hyperthyroidism.

There are a few counts of this clonotype. V and J are TRBV4-2 and TRBJ2-7, with 13 bases lining up with TRBD2. CDR3 length: 15 amino acids. Per germline, CDR1 LGHNA and CDR2 YNFKEQ. V lost 5 bases to trimming and J lost 6 bases; unmatched junction nucleotides: 7. The CDR3: CASSEWTSGRGEQYF. For the CDR3, the DNA is TGTGCCAGCAGCGAATGGACTAGCGGGAGAGGCGAGCAGTACTTC.

This clonotype was observed many times. The rearrangement joins TRBV6-2 or TRBV6-3 to TRBJ1-3; D not certain. From germline, CDR1 is MNHEY and CDR2 SVGEGT. This CDR3 has 13 amino acids. V was cut by 2 bases and J by 4 bases, with 6 bases left in between. CDR3 protein: CASSYPSGNTIYF. Here the CDR3 DNA reads TGTGCCAGCAGTTACCCTAGCGGAAACACCATATATTTT.

The table lists this clonotype with many counts. This chain connects TRBV7-8 to TRBJ2-1; D gene unclear. Germline CDR1 is SGHVS and CDR2 is FQNEAQ. V was clipped by 3 bases and J by 6 bases, with 15 bases between them. This CDR3 comprises 15 residues. The CDR3 bases are TGTGCCAGCAGCTTGCACCAAAGGAGTGGCAATGAGCAGTTCTTC. Its translation is CASSLHQRSGNEQFF.

This clonotype was found once. The chain joins TRBV10-2 to TRBJ2-7; a weak D match, TRBD1 (6 bases). Germline CDR1 reads WSHSY; CDR2 reads SAAADI. The CDR3 is 14 residues long. Trimming removed 0 bases from V and 2 bases from J, with 8 bases in between. The CDR3 reads CASSESEGAYEQYF. The CDR3 nucleotides read TGCGCCAGCAGTGAGTCTGAGGGGGCCTACGAGCAGTACTTC.

This chain joins TRBV18 and TRBJ2-3, with D tentatively TRBD2 (6 bases). Germline CDR1 reads KGHSH; CDR2 reads LQKENI. Trimming stripped 5 bases from V and 3 bases from J, with 12 bases between. This CDR3 is built from 14 residues. As DNA, the CDR3 is TGTGCCAGCTCAACCAGGGCGGGGACAGATACGCAGTATTTT. Residues: CASSTRAGTDTQYF. The variable domain in full, completed from reference TRBV18 and TRBJ2-3, reads NAGVMQNPRHLVRRRGQEARLRCSPMKGHSHVYWYRQLPEEGLKFMVYLQKENIIDESGMPKERFSAEFPKEGPSILRIQQVVRGDSAAYFCASSTRAGTDTQYFGPGTRLTVL.

This clonotype was detected only a few times. The chain links TRBV19 to TRBJ2-1; D is undetermined. The CDR3 covers 15 residues. V shed 3 bases and J shed 0 bases, with 9 bases lying between them. CDR1 LNHDA and CDR2 SQIVND come from the germline V gene (reference sequence). The CDR3 loop is CASSMAETSYNEQFF. CDR3 in DNA: TGTGCCAGTAGTATGGCGGAAACCTCCTACAATGAGCAGTTCTTC.

In this sample, this clonotype turned up many times. The chain employs TRBV27 and TRBJ1-6; weak D call: TRBD1 (5 bases). Germline-derived CDR1 and CDR2 are MNHEY and SMNVEV (reference sequence). The CDR3 is 18 amino acids. Deletions cut 6 bases from V and 3 bases from J, with 21 bases between. The DNA for the CDR3 is TGTGCCAGCAGCCCGAACCTGGGACGGCTCTTCTATAATTCACCCCTCCACTTT. Amino acid sequence: CASSPNLGRLFYNSPLHF.

The genes are TRBV7-9 and TRBJ2-6; no firm D call. V lost 4 bases and J 0 bases, leaving 7 bases between the germline ends. Germline V gene sequence: CDR1 SEHNR, CDR2 FQNEAQ (reference sequence). The CDR3 has 15 amino acids. The CDR3 sequence is CASSYLISGANVLTF. DNA of the CDR3: TGTGCCAGCAGCTACTTGATCTCTGGGGCCAACGTCCTGACTTTC.

The chain joins TRBV6-2 or TRBV6-3 to TRBJ2-7; perhaps TRBD2 as D (5 bases). V gave up 0 bases and J gave up 0 bases, with 9 bases separating them. The CDR3 totals 15 residues. Germline CDR1 MNHEY, CDR2 SVGEGT. For the CDR3, the DNA is TGTGCCAGCAGTTACTCAAGAGGGAACTCCTACGAGCAGTACTTC. The encoded protein is CASSYSRGNSYEQYF.

The CDR3 protein is CASSLDGSGKVGSYNEQFF. The CDR3 nucleotides are TGTGCCAGCAGCTTGGATGGTAGCGGAAAGGTGGGCTCCTACAATGAGCAGTTCTTC. V and J are TRBV5-8 and TRBJ2-1; D might be TRBD2 (6 bases). The CDR3 loop spans 19 amino acids. Germline V gives CDR1 SGHTS, CDR2 YDEGEE. Trimming took 0 bases from V and 0 from J, leaving 19 bases between them.

This clonotype occurred many times. The chain employs TRBV27 and TRBJ2-3; D uncertain. This CDR3 contains 15 residues. Per germline, CDR1 MNHEY and CDR2 SMNVEV (reference sequence). Trimming left V 2 bases short and J 2 bases short, with 11 bases between. The CDR3 loop is CASSLDLGYTDTQYF. For the CDR3, the DNA is TGTGCCAGCAGTTTAGACCTAGGATACACAGATACGCAGTATTTT.

The CDR3 loop is CAWSQGIYGYTF. The CDR3 bases are TGTGCCTGGAGTCAAGGGATCTATGGCTACACCTTC. The chain carries TRBV30 and TRBJ1-2; D gene uncertain. The V end lost 2 bases, the J end lost 4 bases, and 8 bases lay between the germline ends. Germline-derived CDR1 and CDR2 are GTSNPN and SVGIG (reference sequence). CDR3 length: 12 amino acids.

This clonotype has at least ten counts. The chain uses TRBV28 and TRBJ2-7, with 12 bases fitting TRBD1. This CDR3 is built from 16 residues. V gave up 4 bases and J gave up 2 bases; unmatched junction bases: 6. Germline-derived CDR1 and CDR2 are MDHEN and SYDVKM. CDR3 in DNA: TGTGCCAGCAGTTCGCCGGGACAGGGGGCCCCCTACGAGCAGTACTTC. This translates into CASSSPGQGAPYEQYF.

The sample holds a few counts of this clonotype. The rearrangement joins TRBV10-3 to TRBJ2-2; D tentatively fits TRBD1 or TRBD2 (5 bases each). The V and J ends lost 0 bases and 1 base respectively, with 9 bases between them. Per germline, CDR1 ENHRY and CDR2 SYGVKD. This CDR3 is 16 amino acids long. In DNA, the CDR3 is TGTGCCATCAGTGAGTCGCAGGGAGAGAACACCGGGGAGCTGTTTTTT. Protein product: CAISESQGENTGELFF.

The chain has TRBV20-1 and TRBJ1-1; perhaps TRBD1 as D (5 bases). Germline V gives CDR1 DFQATT, CDR2 SNEGSKA (reference sequence). With 0 bases removed from V and 13 bases from J, the gap between germline ends came to 15 bases. This CDR3 contains 12 residues. The CDR3 loop reads CSARDRAPTDFF. Written as DNA, the CDR3 is TGCAGTGCTAGAGACAGGGCACCCACGGATTTCTTT.

This clonotype was counted at least ten times. The chain links TRBV30 to TRBJ1-4; D is unclear. V gave up 6 bases and J gave up 3 bases, with 14 bases separating them. The length of the CDR3 is 14 residues. Germline CDR1 GTSNPN, CDR2 SVGIG (reference sequence). The CDR3 DNA reads TGTGCCTGCCCTGTCGGACCGCCTAATGAAAAACTGTTTTTT. Translation gives CACPVGPPNEKLFF. The entire variable domain, with the rest obtained from reference TRBV30 and TRBJ1-4, is as follows: SQTIHQWPATLVQPVGSPLSLECTVEGTSNPNLYWYRQAAGRGLQLLFYSVGIGQISSEVPQNLSASRPQDRQFILSSKKLLLSDSGFYLCACPVGPPNEKLFFGSGTQLSVL.

The chain uses TRBV7-2 and TRBJ2-7, with 9 positions matching TRBD1. V lost 4 bases and J lost 5; bases outside the gene matches: 6. In germline, CDR1 is SGHTA, CDR2 FQGNSA. The CDR3 spans 14 residues. CDR3 nucleotide sequence: TGTGCCAGCAGCTCGCAGGGACAGGGAAACGAGCAGTACTTC. It is translated as CASSSQGQGNEQYF.

Turning to this clonotype: This clone may be a read error of a much larger clone one base away. The chain joins TRBV2 to TRBJ1-2; D uncertain. The CDR3 has 14 amino acids. Germline V gene data show CDR1 as SNHLY and CDR2 as FYNNEI. DNA for the CDR3: TGTGCCAGCAGTGAAAAGGGTTTGGACTATGGCTGCACCTTC. This sequence encodes CASSEKGLDYGCTF.

This clonotype was recorded many times. The V and J genes are TRBV20-1 and TRBJ1-1, with D hard to call. V lost 5 bases, J lost 0 bases, and 13 bases lay in between. The CDR3 is 14 residues long. Germline V gene lookup returns CDR1 DFQATT and CDR2 SNEGSKA (reference sequence). CDR3 loop: CSAFSEAVNTEAFF. CDR3 coding DNA: TGCAGTGCTTTCAGTGAGGCGGTGAACACTGAAGCTTTCTTT.

This clonotype has a count of ten or more. The chain recombines TRBV28 with TRBJ2-5; tentatively, D is TRBD1 or TRBD2 (6 bases each). V gave up 2 bases and J gave up 5 bases, with 12 bases separating them. This CDR3 contains 14 residues. The germline gives CDR1 MDHEN, CDR2 SYDVKM. The CDR3 here is CASSLPLGGETQYF. The CDR3 DNA reads as TGTGCCAGCAGTTTACCCCTAGGGGGGGAGACCCAGTACTTC.

This clonotype has ten or more counts. The chain is built from TRBV27 and TRBJ2-1; TRBD2 might be the D (5 bases). The CDR3 has 12 residues. From germline, CDR1 is MNHEY and CDR2 SMNVEV (reference sequence). V lost 7 bases, J lost 7 bases, and 11 bases lay in between. CDR3 DNA: TGTGCCAGCAAGAGGTCGGGGAATGAGCAGTTCTTC. Translated: CASKRSGNEQFF.